This is a list of T cell receptor beta chains from one sample in a study of blood T cell repertoires in COVID-19. Libraries were prepared by immunoSEQ multiplex PCR; TCRdb keeps only in-frame clonotypes and omits some of them. The table lists around 120,000 clones, 83% of them singletons. Sample: peripheral blood. The source is a man in his thirties or forties with acute or convalescent COVID-19. Both conserved end residues are trimmed from each CDR3. A D gene is named only where the DNA matches it firmly.

V	D	J	CDR3
TRBV4-1	TRBD1	TRBJ2-2	ASSLLGTGVAGELF
TRBV27	NA	TRBJ1-6	ASSLSSGGASSPLH
TRBV4-1	TRBD1	TRBJ1-1	ASSSARTGILDTEAF
TRBV30	NA	TRBJ1-5	AWSVDWGGLNQPQH
TRBV3-1/TRBV3-2	TRBD1	TRBJ1-2	ASSYTGTGSDGYT
TRBV5-1	TRBD1	TRBJ1-1	ASSPGTGNTEAF
TRBV30	TRBD1	TRBJ1-1	AWSRDRGGRNTEAF
TRBV5-1	TRBD1	TRBJ2-5	ASSLAGQGAETQY
TRBV9	TRBD2	TRBJ2-2	ASSPGLAPGELF
TRBV19	NA	TRBJ1-5	ASSSGGVQPQH
TRBV2	NA	TRBJ1-2	ASSPRDGPGGYGYT
TRBV27	NA	TRBJ1-1	ASSLFAGQREAF
TRBV5-1	NA	TRBJ2-5	ASSSGSEETQY
TRBV6-5	NA	TRBJ1-3	ASSFGGSDSGNTIY
TRBV25-1	TRBD1	TRBJ1-4	ASSDGQGQNEKLF
TRBV19	TRBD1	TRBJ2-7	ASSARDRGPYEQY
TRBV12-3/TRBV12-4	NA	TRBJ2-1	ASTLGGVHEQF
TRBV19	TRBD1	TRBJ1-3	ASTLGQVGNTIY
TRBV30	TRBD1	TRBJ1-5	AWSVQGTNKPQH
TRBV6-5	TRBD2	TRBJ2-1	ASSYAGGEQF
TRBV5-1	TRBD2	TRBJ2-1	ASSLVGGLAGRSYNEQF
TRBV3-1/TRBV3-2	NA	TRBJ1-1	ASSRAGEAF
TRBV12-3/TRBV12-4	NA	TRBJ1-1	ASSFEGKSRAF
TRBV9	TRBD1	TRBJ2-1	ASSPTGGSYNEQF
TRBV20-1	TRBD1	TRBJ1-2	SASIPQGAYGYT
TRBV6-5	TRBD1	TRBJ1-1	ASNTRQGARTEAF
TRBV6-1	NA	TRBJ1-3	ASSATLDLATPGNTIY
TRBV10-3	NA	TRBJ2-7	AISESAGPSYEQY
TRBV29-1	TRBD1	TRBJ1-2	SGGGGGHGYT
TRBV4-1	NA	TRBJ1-2	ASSQGGGYNYGYT
TRBV27	NA	TRBJ1-1	ASSLGATGTEAF
TRBV6-4	TRBD1	TRBJ2-1	ASSELGGFSYNEQF
TRBV5-1	TRBD1	TRBJ1-5	ASSQTGGGQPQH
TRBV2	NA	TRBJ1-6	ASSERGYYNSPLH
TRBV9	NA	TRBJ2-2	ASRPGTLNTGELF
TRBV15	TRBD1	TRBJ1-1	ATDTGGGLTEAF
TRBV4-1	TRBD2	TRBJ2-3	ASSQTTSGSSTDTQY
TRBV5-1	TRBD2	TRBJ2-1	ASGTPGAGGHNEQF
TRBV18	TRBD1	TRBJ2-7	ASSRIPGQRSYEQY
TRBV2	NA	TRBJ2-2	ASSEVGGDYTGELF
TRBV30	TRBD1	TRBJ1-2	AWSTGTAYGYT
TRBV5-4	TRBD1	TRBJ2-5	ASSLGGQGGETQY
TRBV19	NA	TRBJ1-1	ASSISSGPQAF
TRBV28	NA	TRBJ2-7	ASSYGYEQY
TRBV6-5	NA	TRBJ2-7	ASSPPGVLSYEQY
TRBV6-5	TRBD1	TRBJ1-1	ASREDREDTEAF
TRBV7-3	NA	TRBJ2-3	ASNTGHPTDTQY
TRBV6-5	TRBD1	TRBJ2-3	ASSLAGTGGSQY
TRBV5-6	TRBD2	TRBJ2-5	ASSLERGRLETQY
TRBV30	TRBD1	TRBJ2-2	ACTGTEETGELF
TRBV7-8	TRBD2	TRBJ2-1	ASSVRLAGSNEQF
TRBV5-1	NA	TRBJ1-1	ASRDGTMNTEAF
TRBV7-9	NA	TRBJ1-2	ASSPTNYGYT
TRBV19	TRBD1	TRBJ1-5	ASRDRDRGANQPQH
TRBV3-1/TRBV3-2	NA	TRBJ1-4	ASSRILEGGYEKLF
TRBV4-3	NA	TRBJ1-1	ASSQFRVSEAF
TRBV5-6	NA	TRBJ1-2	ASSLYPARQSYGYT
TRBV27	NA	TRBJ1-5	ASSPGTNQPQH
TRBV19	TRBD1	TRBJ1-2	ASVGQGSPEGGYT